One sample yielded the 10 T cell receptor beta chains listed below, sequenced in a study of CXCR3-negative and CXCR3-positive naive CD8 T cells. Their target antigens are unknown. Study-level points and caveats: Hydrophobicity of TRB CDR3s was greater in CXCR3-positive naive cells than in CXCR3-negative naive cells.

UMI-tagged TRB cDNA libraries were built via 5' RACE. TCRdb processed the 5' RACE reads again and assigns one entry to each CDR3 protein, with no DNA. In total, the table holds tens of thousands of distinct CDR3 sequences. The sequenced material came from naive CXCR3+ CD8+ T cells from blood. Subset in this sample: CD45RO-CCR7+CD27+CD95- naive CD8+ T cells expressing CXCR3 (TNR3+). These receptors were obtained from a human donor in good health. Some clones in this sample may be carry-over from other donors' samples.

The chain employs TRBV18 and TRBJ2-7; with no DNA, the TCRdb D assignment of TRBD2 cannot be verified. The CDR3 has 16 residues. Germline assignment: CDR1 KGHSH and CDR2 LQKENI. CDR3: CASSPTTSAFLYEQYF.

The chain has TRBV6-1 and TRBJ1-5. The CDR3 sequence is 14 residues long. In germline, CDR1 is MNHNS, CDR2 SASEGT. The CDR3 sequence: CASSEGSYNQPQHF.

The chain joins TRBV20-1 to TRBJ1-2; the TCRdb call, TRBD1, lacks DNA for checking. Germline CDR1 and CDR2: DFQATT and SNEGSKA (reference sequence). The CDR3 runs 14 residues. CDR3 sequence: CSASQGALGYGYTF.

V usage is TRBV5-1 and J usage is TRBJ2-5; lacking DNA, the TRBD2 call made by TCRdb goes unchecked. The CDR3 totals 16 residues. From germline, CDR1 is SGHRS and CDR2 YFSETQ. CDR3 region: CASSSPLAHPQETQYF. Full variable domain (outside the CDR3, taken from reference TRBV5-1 and TRBJ2-5): KAGVTQTPRYLIKTRGQQVTLSCSPISGHRSVSWYQQTPGQGLQFLFEYFSETQRNKGNFPGRFSGRQFSNSRSEMNVSTLELGDSALYLCASSSPLAHPQETQYFGPGTRLLVL.

This chain's CDR3 is CSVWGTGELFF. The rearrangement joins TRBV29-1 to TRBJ2-2. The CDR3 is made up of 11 amino acids. The germline V gene has CDR1 SQVTM and CDR2 ANQGSEA.

The chain combines TRBV28 with TRBJ2-5; TCRdb picks TRBD2, but there is no DNA to check that call. CDR3 length: 15 residues. Germline loops: CDR1 MDHEN, CDR2 SYDVKM. The CDR3 loop is CASSYSGDIGETQYF.

V is TRBV20-1 and J is TRBJ2-7; the TCRdb D gene call, TRBD2, has no DNA to confirm it. The germline V gene has CDR1 DFQATT and CDR2 SNEGSKA (reference sequence). The CDR3 runs 17 residues. The CDR3 sequence is CSAAGGTSSRSSYEQYF.

The chain employs TRBV29-1 and TRBJ2-1. The CDR3 is 12 amino acids. Germline CDR1 SQVTM, CDR2 ANQGSEA. CDR3 residues: CSVEDQSGEQFF.

The rearrangement joins TRBV15 to TRBJ2-1; TCRdb picks TRBD1, but there is no DNA to check that call. This CDR3 is built from 15 residues. Germline V CDR1 and CDR2: LNHNV, YYDKDF (reference sequence). This CDR3 reads CATSRGRGGGNEQFF.

The chain uses TRBV12-3 or TRBV12-4 and TRBJ1-3. The CDR3 totals 21 residues. CDR3 sequence: CASSSWGQRIPPLLSGNTIYF.